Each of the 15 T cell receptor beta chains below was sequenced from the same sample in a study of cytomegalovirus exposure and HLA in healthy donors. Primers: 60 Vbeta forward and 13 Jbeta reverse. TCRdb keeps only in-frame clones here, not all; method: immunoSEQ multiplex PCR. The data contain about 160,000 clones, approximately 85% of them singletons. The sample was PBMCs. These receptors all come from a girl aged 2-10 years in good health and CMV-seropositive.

CDR3 DNA: TGCAGCGTCCTGACAGGGGCCTTTTACGAGCAGTACTTC. The encoded protein is CSVLTGAFYEQYF. V usage is TRBV29-1 and J usage is TRBJ2-7, with TRBD1 matching 8 bases. The CDR3 sequence is 13 residues long. The ends lost 6 bases at V and 4 bases at J; junction bases unmatched: 8. Germline CDR1 reads SQVTM; CDR2 reads ANQGSEA.

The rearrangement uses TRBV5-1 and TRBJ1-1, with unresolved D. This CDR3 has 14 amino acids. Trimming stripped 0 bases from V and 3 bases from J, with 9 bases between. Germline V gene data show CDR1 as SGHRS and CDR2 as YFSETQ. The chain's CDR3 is CASSLGPRYTEAFF. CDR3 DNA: TGCGCCAGCAGCTTGGGGCCGAGGTACACTGAAGCTTTCTTT.

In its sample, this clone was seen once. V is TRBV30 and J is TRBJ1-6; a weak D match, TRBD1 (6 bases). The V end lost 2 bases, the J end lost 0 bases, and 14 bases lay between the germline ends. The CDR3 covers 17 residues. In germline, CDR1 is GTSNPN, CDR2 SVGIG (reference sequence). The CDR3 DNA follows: TGTGCCTGGAGTCAGACAGGCCAGAGCTCCTATAATTCACCCCTCCACTTT. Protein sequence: CAWSQTGQSSYNSPLHF.

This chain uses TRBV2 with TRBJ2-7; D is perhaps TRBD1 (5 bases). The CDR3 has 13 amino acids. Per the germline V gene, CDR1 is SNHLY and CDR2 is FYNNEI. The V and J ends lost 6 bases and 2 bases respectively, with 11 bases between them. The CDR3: CASRDTEAYEQYF. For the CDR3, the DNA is TGTGCCAGCAGGGACACAGAGGCCTACGAGCAGTACTTC. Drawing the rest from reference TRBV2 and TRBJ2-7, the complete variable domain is EPEVTQTPSHQVTQMGQEVILRCVPISNHLYFYWYRQILGQKVEFLVSFYNNEISEKSEIFDDQFSVERPDGSNFTLKIRSTKLEDSAMYFCASRDTEAYEQYFGPGTRLTVT.

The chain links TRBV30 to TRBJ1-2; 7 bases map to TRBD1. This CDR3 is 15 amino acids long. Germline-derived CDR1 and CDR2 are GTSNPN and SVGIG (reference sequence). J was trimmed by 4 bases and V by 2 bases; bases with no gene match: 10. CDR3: CAWSRIQGRGYGYTF. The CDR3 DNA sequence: TGTGCCTGGAGTAGAATACAGGGGCGCGGCTATGGCTACACCTTC. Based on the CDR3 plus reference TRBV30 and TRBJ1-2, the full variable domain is SQTIHQWPATLVQPVGSPLSLECTVEGTSNPNLYWYRQAAGRGLQLLFYSVGIGQISSEVPQNLSASRPQDRQFILSSKKLLLSDSGFYLCAWSRIQGRGYGYTFGSGTRLTVV.

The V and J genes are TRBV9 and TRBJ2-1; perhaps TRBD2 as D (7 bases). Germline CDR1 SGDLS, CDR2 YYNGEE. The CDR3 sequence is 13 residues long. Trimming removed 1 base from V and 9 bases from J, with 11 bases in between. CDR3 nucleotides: TGTGCCAGCAGCGTACAGGGGAGGGGTGAGCAGTTCTTC. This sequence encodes CASSVQGRGEQFF.

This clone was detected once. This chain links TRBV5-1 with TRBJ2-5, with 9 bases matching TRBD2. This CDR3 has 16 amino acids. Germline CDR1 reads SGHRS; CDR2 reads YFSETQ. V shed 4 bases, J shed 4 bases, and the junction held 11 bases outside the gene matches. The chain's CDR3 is CASSPGREGDRETQYF. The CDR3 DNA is TGCGCCAGCAGCCCCGGGCGGGAGGGAGACAGAGAGACCCAGTACTTC.

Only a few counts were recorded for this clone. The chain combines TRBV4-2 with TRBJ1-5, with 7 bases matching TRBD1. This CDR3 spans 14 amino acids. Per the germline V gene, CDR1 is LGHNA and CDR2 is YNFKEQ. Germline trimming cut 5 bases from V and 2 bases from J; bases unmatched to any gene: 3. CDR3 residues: CASSSTGGNQPQHF. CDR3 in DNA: TGTGCCAGCAGCTCCACAGGGGGCAATCAGCCCCAGCATTTT.

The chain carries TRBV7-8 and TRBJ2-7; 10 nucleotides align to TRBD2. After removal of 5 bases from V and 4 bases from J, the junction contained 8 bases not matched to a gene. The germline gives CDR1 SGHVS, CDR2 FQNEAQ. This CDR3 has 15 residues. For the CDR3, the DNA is TGTGCCAGCAGCCGGCTAGCGGGAGTGGTGTACGAGCAGTACTTC. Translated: CASSRLAGVVYEQYF.

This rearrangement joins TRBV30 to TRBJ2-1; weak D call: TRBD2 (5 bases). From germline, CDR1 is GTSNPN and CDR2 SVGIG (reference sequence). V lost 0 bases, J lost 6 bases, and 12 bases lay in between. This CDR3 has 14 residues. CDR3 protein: CAWSVEGVVNEQFF. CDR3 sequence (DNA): TGTGCCTGGAGTGTCGAGGGAGTCGTCAATGAGCAGTTCTTC.

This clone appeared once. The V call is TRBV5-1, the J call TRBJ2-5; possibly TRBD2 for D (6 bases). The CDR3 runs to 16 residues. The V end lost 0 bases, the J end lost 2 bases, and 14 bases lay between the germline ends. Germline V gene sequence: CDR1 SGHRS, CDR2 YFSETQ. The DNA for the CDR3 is TGCGCCAGCAGCTTGGATGGGGGGACCATACAAGAGACCCAGTACTTC. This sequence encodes CASSLDGGTIQETQYF.

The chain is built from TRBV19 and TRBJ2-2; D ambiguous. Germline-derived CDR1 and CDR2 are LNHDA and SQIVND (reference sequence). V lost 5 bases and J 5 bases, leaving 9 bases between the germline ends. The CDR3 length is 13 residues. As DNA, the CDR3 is TGTGCCAGTAGTCTAGTAAAAACCGGGGAGCTGTTTTTT. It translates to CASSLVKTGELFF.

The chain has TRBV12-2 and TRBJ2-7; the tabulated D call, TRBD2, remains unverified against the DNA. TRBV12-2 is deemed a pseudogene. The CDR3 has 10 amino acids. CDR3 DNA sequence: TGTGCAAGTCGCTTGGGACTAGGGTACTTC. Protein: CASRLGLGYF.

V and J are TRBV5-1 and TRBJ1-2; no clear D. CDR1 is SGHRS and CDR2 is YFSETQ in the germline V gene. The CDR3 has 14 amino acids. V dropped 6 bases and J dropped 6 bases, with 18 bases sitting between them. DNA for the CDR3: TGCGCCAGCAAGACCGCCTACCGGAGGGATGGCTACACCTTC. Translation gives CASKTAYRRDGYTF.

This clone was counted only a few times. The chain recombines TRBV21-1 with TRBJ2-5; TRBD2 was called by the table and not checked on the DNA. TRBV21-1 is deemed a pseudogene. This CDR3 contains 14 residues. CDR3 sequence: CASSTSGGKETQYF. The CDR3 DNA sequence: TGTGCCAGCAGCACTTCGGGAGGAAAAGAGACCCAGTACTTC.